This is a list of T cell receptor beta chains from one sample in a study of T-cell reconstitution after alpha-beta-depleted transplantation in children. Via MiXCR, TCRdb re-called the PCR reads, giving one row per CDR3 protein. The sample includes approximately 220,000 distinct CDR3 sequences, 17% of them seen just once. The material sequenced was PBMCs, mostly from graft donor cells, taken 360 days after TCRalphabeta/CD19-depleted stem cell transplant. These receptors came from a male patient aged 2-9 years who had a stem cell transplant for acute lymphoblastic leukemia, so the T cells may come from the graft donor. Each CDR3 is given with its conserved first and last residue. A D gene is named only where the DNA matches it firmly. A row's size may be missing; if present it is once, few, many or a size class.

TRBJ1-5	TRBD1	TRBV10-3	few	CAISESIRGTDLNDQPQHF
TRBJ2-1	-	TRBV29-1	-	CSVASGSSYNEQFF
TRBJ2-1	-	TRBV30	-	CAWSVLAAGEQFF
TRBJ2-2	TRBD1	TRBV6-1	-	CASSPLGQGANGELFF
TRBJ2-3	-	TRBV5-1	-	CASSLLNRGPRRTDTQYF
TRBJ2-5	TRBD2	TRBV7-1	-	CASSPGLAGGLWRAQYF
TRBJ2-5	-	TRBV28	many	CASGIRETQYF
TRBJ2-7	-	TRBV7-2	-	CASSLGLQYEQYF
TRBJ2-3	-	TRBV5-1	many	CASSHVQGEGTDTQYF
TRBJ2-4	TRBD2	TRBV12-3/TRBV12-4	few	CASSGGGVAKNIQYF
TRBJ2-6	TRBD1	TRBV5-1	-	CASSGRTGAGSGANVLTF
TRBJ1-1	TRBD1	TRBV7-8	few	CASSPPGQAGNTEAFF
TRBJ1-2	-	TRBV3-1	-	CASSQVGISGYTF
TRBJ2-7	-	TRBV12-3/TRBV12-4	many	CASSLQSGLEQYF
TRBJ1-4	-	TRBV6-5	-	CASSYLGLGNEKLFF
TRBJ2-6	-	TRBV2	many	CAIPAGANVLTF
TRBJ2-7	TRBD2	TRBV4-2	few	CASSQHTSGTYEQYF
TRBJ2-3	-	TRBV25-1	-	CASSVTDTQYF
TRBJ2-1	-	TRBV12-5	few	CASGLVLGEQFF
TRBJ2-1	TRBD2	TRBV10-1	-	CVAGGNTRDEQFF
TRBJ2-7	-	TRBV5-1	few	CASSLEQKSYEQYF
TRBJ2-7	TRBD1	TRBV10-3	-	CAISEEGASSYEEYF
TRBJ2-5	TRBD2	TRBV7-2	-	CASSFRRGGRETQYF
TRBJ2-7	-	TRBV1	-	CTSSQHNHIYEQYF
TRBJ2-7	-	TRBV28	-	CASSFAAYEQYF
TRBJ2-4	TRBD1	TRBV7-9	-	CASSGTDKNIQYF
TRBJ1-1	-	TRBV7-9	few	CASSYTMNTEAFF
TRBJ1-6	-	TRBV5-1	-	CASGKEFNNSPLHF
TRBJ2-2	-	TRBV9	-	CASSLSPSTNTGELFF
TRBJ2-7	-	TRBV3-1	-	CASSPSRTISYEQYF
TRBJ2-3	-	TRBV4-1	few	CASSQGQTGPDTQYF
TRBJ1-1	-	TRBV6-1	few	CASSGVGVMSAEAFF
TRBJ1-5	-	TRBV6-2/TRBV6-3	many	CASSYSDHRDQPQHF
TRBJ1-1	-	TRBV5-4	-	CASSLGGLPTEAFF
TRBJ2-7	-	TRBV28	-	CASSPTGTHLPYEQYF
TRBJ2-5	-	TRBV5-1	-	CASSLGDQETQYF
TRBJ2-7	-	TRBV11-2	few	CASSLDRGVAYF
TRBJ2-6	-	TRBV7-9	few	CASSLVPTSGANVLTF
TRBJ2-3	TRBD2	TRBV2	few	CASRLSGGNPDTQYF
TRBJ2-5	-	TRBV5-6	few	CASSLSGNQETQYF